This T cell receptor beta chain was sequenced during a study of T cell repertoires in cytomegalovirus infection. Whole-study context: Public TCR beta signatures provided an indication of both CMV infection and a matching HLA type. Overall study findings and caveats: Dominating the ex vivo response were TCR beta clonotypes that were CMV-specific and HLA-C-restricted. Cumulated frequencies of public TCR beta families served to identify carriers of CMV plus the relevant HLA.

TCRdb analysed the reads with MiXCR anew, one entry per CDR3 protein. Seen here are fewer than 300,000 distinct CDR3 sequences, 25% observed once, and the top ten hold approximately 14%. Trimming removed 6 bases from V and 4 bases from J; junction bases left unmatched: 0. The germline V gene has CDR1 MNHEY and CDR2 SMNVEV (reference sequence). The CDR3 contains 14 residues. This clonotype was seen many times. No antigen is known for it. This chain uses TRBV27 with TRBJ2-2; TRBD2 aligns across 12 bases. Sequenced: PBMCs. The sequence was collected from a human donor in good health (CMV status not recorded). Some clones in this sample may be carry-over from other donors' samples. The chain's CDR3 is CASRLAGGTGELFF. For the CDR3, the DNA is TGTGCCAGCAGACTAGCGGGAGGCACCGGGGAGCTGTTTTTT.